This TCR beta chain came from a study of control samples from healthy donors and cancer patients. V lost 4 bases and J lost 7; bases outside the gene matches: 9. CDR3 size: 16 residues. Germline V CDR1 and CDR2: ENHRY, SYGVKD. Generated by immunoSEQ multiplex PCR, the TCRdb table keeps only in-frame clones and is missing some. The sample records 150,000 or so clones, roughly 89% being singletons. Sequencing was done on a sample of blood. This chain uses TRBV10-3 with TRBJ1-6; 8 nucleotides align to TRBD1. The receptor's source is a man younger than 35 in good health. This chain's CDR3 is CAISAGTGLKNSPLHF. CDR3 nucleotide sequence: TGTGCCATCAGTGCGGGGACAGGATTAAAGAATTCACCCCTCCACTTT.